This T cell receptor beta chain was documented in a study of cytomegalovirus exposure and HLA in healthy donors. At the level of the study: There were 117 million unique TCR beta sequences, drawn from about 179 million T cells, in an earlier analysis.

CDR3 length: 15 amino acids. From germline, CDR1 is SNHLY and CDR2 FYNNEI. V was pared by 9 bases and J by 3 bases, with 11 bases of the junction left unmatched. On this clone itself: Its antigen remains unidentified.

Nominally healthy donors were sampled, though unrecorded immune exposures were likely. Study-wide points: Most likely, a cluster of highly shared sequence variants arose as a sequencing artifact. Presence/absence results assume similar sequencing depth per donor, which may not hold.

Primers for the PCR totalled 60 Vbeta and 13 Jbeta. Some clones are missing from TCRdb's copy, which holds only in-frame ones; the method was immunoSEQ multiplex PCR. The table shows some 150,000 clones, with 60% to 85% occurring only once. The material sequenced was PBMCs. The chain carries TRBV2 and TRBJ2-7, with TRBD2 identical over 10 bases. This clonotype was obtained from a female donor in good health and CMV-seronegative. The CDR3 is CASRKGLAGDYEQYF. The CDR3 coding sequence is TGTGCCAGTAGAAAAGGGCTAGCGGGGGACTACGAGCAGTACTTC.